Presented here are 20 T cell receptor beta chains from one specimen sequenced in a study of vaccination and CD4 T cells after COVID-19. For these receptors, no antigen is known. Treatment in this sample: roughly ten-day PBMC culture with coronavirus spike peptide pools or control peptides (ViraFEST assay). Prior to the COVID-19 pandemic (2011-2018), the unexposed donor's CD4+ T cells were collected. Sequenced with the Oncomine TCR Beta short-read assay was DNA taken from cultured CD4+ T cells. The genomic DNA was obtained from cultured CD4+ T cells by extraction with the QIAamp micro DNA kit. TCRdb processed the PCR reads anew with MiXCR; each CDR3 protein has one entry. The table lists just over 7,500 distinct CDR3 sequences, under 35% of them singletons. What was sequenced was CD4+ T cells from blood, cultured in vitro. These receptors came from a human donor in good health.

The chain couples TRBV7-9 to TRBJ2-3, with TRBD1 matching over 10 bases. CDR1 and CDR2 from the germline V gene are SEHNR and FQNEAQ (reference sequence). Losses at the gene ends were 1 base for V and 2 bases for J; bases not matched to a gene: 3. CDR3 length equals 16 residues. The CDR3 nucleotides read TGTGCCAGCAGCTTAGGAGACAGGGGGCACACAGATACGCAGTATTTT. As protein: CASSLGDRGHTDTQYF.

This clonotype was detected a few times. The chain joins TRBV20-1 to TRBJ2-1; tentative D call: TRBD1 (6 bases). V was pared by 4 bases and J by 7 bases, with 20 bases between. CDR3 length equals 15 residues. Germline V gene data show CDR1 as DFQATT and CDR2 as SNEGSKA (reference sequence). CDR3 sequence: CSAMDSPLGGNEQFF. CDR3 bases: TGCAGTGCTATGGACAGCCCCTTAGGTGGGAATGAGCAGTTCTTC.

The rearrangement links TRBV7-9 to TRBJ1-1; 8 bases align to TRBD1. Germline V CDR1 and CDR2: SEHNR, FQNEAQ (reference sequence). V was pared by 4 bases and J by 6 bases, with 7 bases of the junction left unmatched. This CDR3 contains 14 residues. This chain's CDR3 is CASSWTQGAAEAFF. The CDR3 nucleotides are TGTGCCAGCAGCTGGACCCAGGGGGCCGCTGAAGCTTTCTTT.

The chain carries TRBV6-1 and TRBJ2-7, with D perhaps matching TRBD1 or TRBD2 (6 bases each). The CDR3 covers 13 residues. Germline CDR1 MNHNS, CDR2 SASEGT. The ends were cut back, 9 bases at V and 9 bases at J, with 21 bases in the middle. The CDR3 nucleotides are TGTGCCAGTACCTCCCCGGGGGCTAAAGTGCAGTACTTC. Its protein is CASTSPGAKVQYF.

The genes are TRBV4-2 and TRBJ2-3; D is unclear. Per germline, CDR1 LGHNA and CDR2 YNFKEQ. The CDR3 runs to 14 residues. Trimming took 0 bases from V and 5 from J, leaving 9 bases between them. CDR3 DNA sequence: TGTGCCAGCAGCCAAGAATCACTCCGAGATACGCAGTATTTT. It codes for CASSQESLRDTQYF.

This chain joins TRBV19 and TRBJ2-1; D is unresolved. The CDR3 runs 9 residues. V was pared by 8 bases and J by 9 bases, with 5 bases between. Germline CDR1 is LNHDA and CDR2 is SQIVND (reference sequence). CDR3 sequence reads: CASGSEQFF. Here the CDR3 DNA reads TGTGCCAGTGGATCTGAGCAGTTCTTC.

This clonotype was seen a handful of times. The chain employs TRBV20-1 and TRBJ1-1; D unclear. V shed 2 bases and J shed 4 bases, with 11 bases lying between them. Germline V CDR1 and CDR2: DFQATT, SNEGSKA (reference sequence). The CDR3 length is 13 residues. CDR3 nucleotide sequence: TGCAGTGCTAGAAAGGGCACCGGCACTGAAGCTTTCTTT. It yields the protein CSARKGTGTEAFF.

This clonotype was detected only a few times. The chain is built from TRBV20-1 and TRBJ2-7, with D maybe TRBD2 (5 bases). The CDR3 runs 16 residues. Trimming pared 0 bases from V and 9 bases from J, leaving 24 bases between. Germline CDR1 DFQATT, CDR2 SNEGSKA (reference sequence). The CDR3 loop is CSARDLASTGSVGQYF. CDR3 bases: TGCAGTGCTAGAGATCTGGCGTCGACGGGATCGGTGGGGCAGTACTTC.

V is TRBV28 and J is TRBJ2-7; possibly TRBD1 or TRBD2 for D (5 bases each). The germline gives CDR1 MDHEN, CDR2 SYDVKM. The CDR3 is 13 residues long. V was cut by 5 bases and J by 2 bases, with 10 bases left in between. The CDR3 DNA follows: TGTGCCAGCAGTAGGCCGGGACCCTACGAGCAGTACTTC. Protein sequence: CASSRPGPYEQYF.

The CDR3 here is CASSSGWTRGREKTQYF. The CDR3 coding sequence is TGTGCCAGCAGTTCAGGTTGGACGAGGGGCCGTGAAAAGACCCAGTACTTC. V is TRBV12-3 or TRBV12-4 and J is TRBJ2-5; D is tentatively TRBD1 or TRBD2 (5 bases each). The CDR3 totals 17 residues. V lost 4 bases and J 6 bases, leaving 24 bases between the germline ends.

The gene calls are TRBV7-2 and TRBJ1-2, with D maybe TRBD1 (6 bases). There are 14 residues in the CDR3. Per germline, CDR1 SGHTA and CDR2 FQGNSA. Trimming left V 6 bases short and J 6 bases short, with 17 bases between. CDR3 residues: CASRNRDNPHGYTF. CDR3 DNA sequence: TGTGCCAGCAGAAACCGGGACAACCCACATGGCTACACCTTC.

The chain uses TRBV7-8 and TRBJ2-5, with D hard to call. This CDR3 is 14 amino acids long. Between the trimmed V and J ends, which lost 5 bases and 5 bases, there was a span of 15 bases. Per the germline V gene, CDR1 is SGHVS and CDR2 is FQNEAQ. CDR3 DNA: TGTGCCAGCAGCCCTTCCAAGGTCCGGGAGACCCAGTACTTC. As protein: CASSPSKVRETQYF.

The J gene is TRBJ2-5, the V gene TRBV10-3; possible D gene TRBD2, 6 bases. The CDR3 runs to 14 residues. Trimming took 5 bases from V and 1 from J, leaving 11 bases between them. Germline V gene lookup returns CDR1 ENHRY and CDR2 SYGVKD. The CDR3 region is CAISWGVGQETQYF. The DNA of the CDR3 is TGTGCCATCAGTTGGGGGGTTGGCCAAGAGACCCAGTACTTC.

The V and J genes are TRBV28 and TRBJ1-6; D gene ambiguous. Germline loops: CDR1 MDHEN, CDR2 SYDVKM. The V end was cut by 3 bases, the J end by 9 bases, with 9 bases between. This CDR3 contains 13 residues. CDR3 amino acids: CASSFQFGSPLHF. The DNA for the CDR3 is TGTGCCAGCAGTTTTCAGTTCGGTTCACCCCTCCACTTT.

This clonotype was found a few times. Written as DNA, the CDR3 is TGTGCCAGCAGCTCCGGAGACGGCACTGAAGCTTTCTTT. The encoded protein is CASSSGDGTEAFF. This chain joins TRBV7-9 and TRBJ1-1; D gene uncertain. This CDR3 region has 13 residues. Deletions cut 4 bases from V and 4 bases from J, with 10 bases between. Germline assignment: CDR1 SEHNR and CDR2 FQNEAQ (reference sequence).

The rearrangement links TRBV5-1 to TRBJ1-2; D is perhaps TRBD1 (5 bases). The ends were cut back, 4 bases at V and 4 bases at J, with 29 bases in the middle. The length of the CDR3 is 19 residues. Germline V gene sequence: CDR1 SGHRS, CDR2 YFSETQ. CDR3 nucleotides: TGCGCCAGCAGCCTGGAAACCGGGACCAGAGGGTCCAGCCCCTATGGCTACACCTTC. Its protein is CASSLETGTRGSSPYGYTF. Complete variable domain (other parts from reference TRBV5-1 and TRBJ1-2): KAGVTQTPRYLIKTRGQQVTLSCSPISGHRSVSWYQQTPGQGLQFLFEYFSETQRNKGNFPGRFSGRQFSNSRSEMNVSTLELGDSALYLCASSLETGTRGSSPYGYTFGSGTRLTVV.

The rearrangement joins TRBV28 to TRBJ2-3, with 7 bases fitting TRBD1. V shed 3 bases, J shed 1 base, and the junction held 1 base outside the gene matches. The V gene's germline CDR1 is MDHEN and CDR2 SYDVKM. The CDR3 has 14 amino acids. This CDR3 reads CASSFQGGTDTQYF. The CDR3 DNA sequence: TGTGCCAGCAGTTTCCAGGGGGGCACAGATACGCAGTATTTT.

The CDR3 reads CASSSGLAEKEQYF. The CDR3 coding sequence is TGTGCCAGCAGTTCGGGACTAGCGGAAAAGGAGCAGTACTTC. The J gene is TRBJ2-7, the V gene TRBV6-5, with 11 bases matching TRBD2. The length of the CDR3 is 14 residues. With 4 bases clipped from V and 7 bases from J, the junction kept 6 bases outside the gene matches. Germline values: CDR1 MNHEY, CDR2 SVGAGI.

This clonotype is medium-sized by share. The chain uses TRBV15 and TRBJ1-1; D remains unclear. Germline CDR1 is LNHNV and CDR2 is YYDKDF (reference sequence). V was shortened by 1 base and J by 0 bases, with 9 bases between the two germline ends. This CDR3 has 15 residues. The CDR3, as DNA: TGTGCCACCAGCAGAGCAAGGGCCCTGAACACTGAAGCTTTCTTT. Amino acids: CATSRARALNTEAFF.

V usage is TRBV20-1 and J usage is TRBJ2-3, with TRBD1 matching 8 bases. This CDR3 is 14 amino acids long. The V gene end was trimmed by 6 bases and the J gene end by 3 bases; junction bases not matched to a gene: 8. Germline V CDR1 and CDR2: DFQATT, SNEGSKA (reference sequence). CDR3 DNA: TGCAGTGCGGACAACAGGGGGGATACAGATACGCAGTATTTT. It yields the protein CSADNRGDTDTQYF.